Each of the 27 T cell receptor beta chains below was sequenced from the same sample in a study of cytomegalovirus exposure and HLA in healthy donors. The PCR made use of 60 Vbeta and 13 Jbeta primers. The data were produced by immunoSEQ multiplex PCR, yet TCRdb's version contains in-frame clones alone and is incomplete. The sample records roughly 150,000 clones, roughly 80% being singletons. Material: PBMCs. The receptor set was obtained from a man aged 45 to 65 in good health and CMV-seropositive.

This rearrangement joins TRBV10-2 to TRBJ2-5, with TRBD2 as a possible D gene (5 bases). This CDR3 is built from 15 residues. The V end lost 8 bases, the J end lost 3 bases, and 19 bases lay between the germline ends. Germline loops: CDR1 WSHSY, CDR2 SAAADI. The CDR3 bases are TGCGCCAGCTACTTGTCGGGATTGCCGGAAGAGACCCAGTACTTC. Its translation: CASYLSGLPEETQYF.

The chain uses TRBV27 and TRBJ2-1; TRBD2 agrees at 7 bases. Germline V lookup: CDR1 MNHEY, CDR2 SMNVEV (reference sequence). This CDR3 has 12 amino acids. The V gene end was trimmed by 8 bases and the J gene end by 2 bases; junction bases not matched to a gene: 0. The CDR3 DNA follows: TGTGCCAGCGGGGGGGCCTACAATGAGCAGTTCTTC. Protein sequence: CASGGAYNEQFF.

This clone was counted between two and nine times. V usage is TRBV7-6 and J usage is TRBJ2-2; 7 bases match TRBD2. J was trimmed by 1 base and V by 11 bases; bases with no gene match: 7. There are 14 residues in the CDR3. CDR1 is SGHVS and CDR2 is FNYEAQ in the germline V gene. The DNA of the CDR3 is TGTGCCGGGGAGGGTGGCTGGAACACCGGGGAGCTGTTTTTT. This gives the protein CAGEGGWNTGELFF.

V and J are TRBV11-2 and TRBJ1-1; D remains unclear. Germline V gene sequence: CDR1 SGHAT, CDR2 FQNNGV. This CDR3 region has 13 residues. V was shortened by 3 bases and J by 1 base, with 6 bases between the two germline ends. In DNA form, the CDR3 reads TGTGCCAGCAGCTTGGGCTCGAACACTGAAGCTTTCTTT. Its translation is CASSLGSNTEAFF.

This clone occurred once. V is TRBV5-5 and J is TRBJ1-1; TRBD1 matches 9 bases. The CDR3 runs 14 residues. The germline gives CDR1 SGHKS, CDR2 YYEKEE (reference sequence). V lost 3 bases and J lost 7; bases outside the gene matches: 7. The CDR3 sequence: CASSSWTGDVEAFF. The CDR3 DNA follows: TGTGCCAGCAGCTCATGGACAGGGGACGTTGAAGCTTTCTTT.

The V call is TRBV11-2, the J call TRBJ1-3; D might be TRBD1 (5 bases). Trimming took off 8 bases at V and 2 bases at J, with 16 bases between the two ends. Per the germline V gene, CDR1 is SGHAT and CDR2 is FQNNGV. The CDR3 contains 15 residues. The DNA for the CDR3 is TGTGCCAGCGGTTTAAGGGGCGGGACTGGAAACACCATATATTTT. Amino acid sequence: CASGLRGGTGNTIYF.

This clone showed up just a few times. The rearrangement uses TRBV19 and TRBJ2-1; 8 nucleotides match TRBD1. This CDR3 contains 16 residues. V was clipped by 3 bases and J by 1 base; unmatched bases: 5. CDR1 LNHDA and CDR2 SQIVND come from the germline V gene (reference sequence). DNA for the CDR3: TGTGCCAGTAGTATCTACGGGACAGGTTCCTACAATGAGCAGTTCTTC. Encoded protein: CASSIYGTGSYNEQFF.

This clone was observed a handful of times. V usage is TRBV7-9 and J usage is TRBJ1-1; 8 nucleotides match TRBD1. Unmatched junction bases numbered 5, after V lost 5 bases and J lost 0 bases. The CDR3 length is 15 residues. Germline V gene data show CDR1 as SEHNR and CDR2 as FQNEAQ (reference sequence). CDR3 sequence reads: CASSPGQGLNTEAFF. The CDR3 nucleotides read TGTGCCAGCAGCCCTGGACAGGGCCTGAACACTGAAGCTTTCTTT. Filled out from reference TRBV7-9 and TRBJ1-1, the complete variable domain reads DTGVSQNPRHKITKRGQNVTFRCDPISEHNRLYWYRQTLGQGPEFLTYFQNEAQLEKSRLLSDRFSAERPKGSFSTLEIQRTEQGDSAMYLCASSPGQGLNTEAFFGQGTRLTVV.

The chain employs TRBV9 and TRBJ2-1; possible D gene TRBD2, 5 bases. CDR3 length: 16 amino acids. Germline assignment: CDR1 SGDLS and CDR2 YYNGEE. V was cut by 3 bases and J by 2 bases, with 15 bases left in between. This CDR3 is CASSDVDGNTYNEQFF. DNA for the CDR3: TGTGCCAGCAGCGACGTAGACGGGAACACCTACAATGAGCAGTTCTTC.

The genes are TRBV9 and TRBJ2-3, with 9 bases aligning to TRBD2. The ends lost 4 bases at V and 0 bases at J; junction bases unmatched: 9. CDR1 is SGDLS, CDR2 YYNGEE, per germline. The CDR3 spans 17 residues. This CDR3 is CASSLNSGGSSTDTQYF. The CDR3, as DNA: TGTGCCAGCAGCCTAAATAGCGGGGGTTCTAGCACAGATACGCAGTATTTT.

This sequence joins TRBV7-9 and TRBJ2-1; D gene ambiguous. V lost 1 base to trimming and J lost 10 bases, with 11 bases between them. Germline loops: CDR1 SEHNR, CDR2 FQNEAQ (reference sequence). This CDR3 region has 13 residues. The CDR3 DNA sequence: TGTGCCAGCAGCTTAGTCTTGGCAGGAGAGCAGTTCTTC. As protein: CASSLVLAGEQFF.

This chain links TRBV29-1 with TRBJ1-2, with 8 nucleotides matching TRBD1. The ends lost 7 bases at V and 2 bases at J; junction bases unmatched: 9. CDR1 is SQVTM, CDR2 ANQGSEA, per germline. The CDR3 contains 14 residues. The CDR3, as DNA: TGCAGCGCCTACTCCGGGACAGGAAACTATGGCTACACCTTC. It codes for CSAYSGTGNYGYTF.

The rearrangement uses TRBV7-2 and TRBJ2-1; 7 nucleotides align to TRBD1. CDR1 SGHTA and CDR2 FQGNSA come from the germline V gene. The CDR3 is 18 amino acids. The J segment lost 6 bases and the V segment lost 3 bases, leaving 17 bases of the junction unmatched. The CDR3 sequence is CASSFLPIRQGFGNEQFF. In nucleotides, the CDR3 is TGTGCCAGCAGCTTCCTACCAATCCGACAGGGATTCGGCAATGAGCAGTTCTTC.

The chain joins TRBV9 to TRBJ2-1, with TRBD2 identical over 12 bases. This CDR3 comprises 17 residues. Per germline, CDR1 SGDLS and CDR2 YYNGEE. With V trimmed by 4 bases and J by 1 base, 6 bases remained unmatched. The CDR3: CASSPGLAGISYNEQFF. DNA for the CDR3: TGTGCCAGCAGCCCCGGACTAGCGGGGATATCCTACAATGAGCAGTTCTTC.

This clone has only one observation. The genes are TRBV6-1 and TRBJ1-1; D ambiguous. Trimming stripped 3 bases from V and 0 bases from J, with 8 bases between. This CDR3 comprises 14 residues. Germline CDR1 and CDR2: MNHNS and SASEGT. The CDR3 bases are TGTGCCAGCAGTGAGGCCAGATTGAACACTGAAGCTTTCTTT. The encoded protein is CASSEARLNTEAFF.

The chain uses TRBV5-1 and TRBJ2-5, with 8 positions matching TRBD1. The CDR3 has 13 amino acids. Per germline, CDR1 SGHRS and CDR2 YFSETQ. J gave up 5 bases and V 4 bases, and 4 bases lay outside the gene matches. The CDR3 region has the DNA TGCGCCAGCAGCGGGACAGGATGGGAGACCCAGTACTTC. It is translated as CASSGTGWETQYF.

CDR3 sequence reads: CASSPGQGAVETQYF. The DNA for the CDR3 is TGTGCCAGCAGTCCGGGACAGGGGGCTGTAGAGACCCAGTACTTC. V is TRBV28 and J is TRBJ2-5, with 12 bases matching TRBD1. The CDR3 is 15 residues long. V shed 5 bases, J shed 4 bases, and the junction held 5 bases outside the gene matches. Germline V gene lookup returns CDR1 MDHEN and CDR2 SYDVKM.

This clone was detected a few times. The DNA of the CDR3 is TGTGCGTCGGCTAGCGACCTCAATGAGCAGTTCTTC. Residues: CASASDLNEQFF. The chain combines TRBV18 with TRBJ2-1; D might be TRBD2 (6 bases). The CDR3 sequence is 12 residues long. The V gene's germline CDR1 is KGHSH and CDR2 LQKENI.

V and J are TRBV7-9 and TRBJ2-7, with D maybe TRBD2 (5 bases). Germline V CDR1 and CDR2: SEHNR, FQNEAQ (reference sequence). V was shortened by 1 base and J by 5 bases, with 12 bases between the two germline ends. The CDR3 is 14 amino acids. The CDR3 DNA reads TGTGCCAGCAGCTTAGTTGGTAGCGACCACGAGCAGTACTTC. Protein product: CASSLVGSDHEQYF.

This chain joins TRBV5-4 and TRBJ2-1; 10 bases are shared with TRBD2. CDR3 length equals 16 residues. Per germline, CDR1 SGHNT and CDR2 YYREEE (reference sequence). V gave up 4 bases and J gave up 3 bases; unmatched junction bases: 7. The CDR3 bases are TGTGCCAGCAGCCTGGAACTAGCGGGGATCTACAATGAGCAGTTCTTC. This sequence encodes CASSLELAGIYNEQFF.

This clone is a singleton in its sample. The chain uses TRBV5-4 and TRBJ1-1, with D perhaps matching TRBD1 (5 bases). The V end was cut by 5 bases, the J end by 4 bases, with 12 bases between. The CDR3 has 13 residues. Germline V gives CDR1 SGHNT, CDR2 YYREEE (reference sequence). DNA of the CDR3: TGTGCCAGCAGTTCTCAGGGTCGCACTGAAGCTTTCTTT. Protein sequence: CASSSQGRTEAFF. Looking up the rest from reference TRBV5-4 and TRBJ1-1 gives the full variable domain: ETGVTQSPTHLIKTRGQQVTLRCSSQSGHNTVSWYQQALGQGPQFIFQYYREEENGRGNFPPRFSGLQFPNYSSELNVNALELDDSALYLCASSSQGRTEAFFGQGTRLTVV.

This chain uses TRBV2 with TRBJ2-7, with D tentatively TRBD2 (5 bases). The CDR3 is made up of 15 amino acids. Trimming pared 1 base from V and 2 bases from J, leaving 12 bases between. Germline assignment: CDR1 SNHLY and CDR2 FYNNEI. The CDR3 DNA reads TGTGCCAGCAGTGAAGGACCCGGGGTGCCCTACGAGCAGTACTTC. Residues: CASSEGPGVPYEQYF.

The chain couples TRBV4-3 to TRBJ1-5, with D hard to call. The length of the CDR3 is 16 residues. CDR1 LGHNA and CDR2 YSLEER come from the germline V gene. The V end lost 0 bases, the J end lost 5 bases, and 14 bases lay between the germline ends. Here the CDR3 reads CASSQDPRPDYQPQHF. DNA for the CDR3: TGCGCCAGCAGCCAAGATCCGCGGCCGGACTATCAGCCCCAGCATTTT.

The chain employs TRBV6-5 and TRBJ1-2; tentative D call: TRBD1 (5 bases). V was pared by 4 bases and J by 5 bases, with 14 bases between. Germline-derived CDR1 and CDR2 are MNHEY and SVGAGI. CDR3 length: 14 residues. The CDR3 sequence: CASSSRGVRYGYTF. The CDR3 nucleotides read TGTGCCAGCAGTTCCCGGGGGGTCCGGTATGGCTACACCTTC.

This sequence joins TRBV28 and TRBJ1-3, with D tentatively TRBD1 (5 bases). Trimming pared 6 bases from V and 2 bases from J, leaving 11 bases between. Germline CDR1 reads MDHEN; CDR2 reads SYDVKM. The CDR3 length is 14 residues. CDR3 in DNA: TGTGCCAGCAGAAAAGACAGTCCTGGAAACACCATATATTTT. It translates to CASRKDSPGNTIYF. The variable domain in full, with the rest retrieved from reference TRBV28 and TRBJ1-3, is DVKVTQSSRYLVKRTGEKVFLECVQDMDHENMFWYRQDPGLGLRLIYFSYDVKMKEKGDIPEGYSVSREKKERFSLILESASTNQTSMYLCASRKDSPGNTIYFGEGSWLTVV.

The chain employs TRBV19 and TRBJ2-7; 12 nucleotides match TRBD2. The CDR3 contains 15 residues. V dropped 5 bases and J dropped 4; count of bases not matched to a gene: 6. From germline, CDR1 is LNHDA and CDR2 SQIVND (reference sequence). DNA of the CDR3: TGTGCCAGTAGTGAAGGGACTAGCGGGTTGTACGAGCAGTACTTC. It is translated as CASSEGTSGLYEQYF.

This chain joins TRBV27 and TRBJ2-1; 7 bases line up with TRBD2. In germline, CDR1 is MNHEY, CDR2 SMNVEV (reference sequence). This CDR3 comprises 14 residues. V was clipped by 3 bases and J by 7 bases; unmatched bases: 6. The CDR3 DNA reads TGTGCCAGCAGTTTCGGGACTATGGCAAATGAGCAGTTCTTC. This translates into CASSFGTMANEQFF.